This T cell receptor beta chain was observed in a study of shared clonotypes between healthy human individuals. Findings of the study overall: Non-shared clonotypes displayed generation probabilities falling below those of clonotypes present in all four donors. Read depth was anticipated to influence clonotype sharing among donors.

Concerning this clone: The target antigen is unknown.

This CDR3 has 14 amino acids. Germline V gene lookup returns CDR1 SGHRS and CDR2 YFSETQ. The V gene lost 4 bases and the J gene lost 5 bases, with 15 bases spanning the gap. Genomic DNA per cell subset filled all wells of several immunoSEQ plates. Sequencing was performed with immunoSEQ multiplex PCR; in TCRdb, only in-frame clones are kept and a portion is missing. The sample shows millions of clones, over 85% of them seen only once. This receptor was identified in a young man in good health. The V and J genes are TRBV5-1 and TRBJ2-5, with D possibly matching TRBD1 (6 bases). Input material: naive CD4+ T cells sorted from blood. Subset specified: CD45RA+ positively selected. The chain's CDR3 is CASSPQGMGETQYF. CDR3 nucleotide sequence: TGCGCCAGCAGCCCTCAGGGGATGGGGGAGACCCAGTACTTC. The whole variable domain, remainder taken from reference TRBV5-1 and TRBJ2-5, is KAGVTQTPRYLIKTRGQQVTLSCSPISGHRSVSWYQQTPGQGLQFLFEYFSETQRNKGNFPGRFSGRQFSNSRSEMNVSTLELGDSALYLCASSPQGMGETQYFGPGTRLLVL.